One sample yielded the 25 T cell receptor beta chains listed below, sequenced in a study of T cell responses to AZD1222 COVID-19 vaccine. Measured with immunoSEQ multiplex PCR; TCRdb has only the in-frame clones, and not every one. The sample contains about 27,000 clones, about 92% of which appear only once. The sequences come from peripheral blood, collected 28 days after the second AZD1222 dose. The origin of the receptors is an adult who received the AZD1222 COVID-19 vaccine.

The chain recombines TRBV30 with TRBJ2-7; no firm D call. The CDR3 contains 11 residues. Trimming shortened V by 2 bases and J by 3 bases, and 5 bases separated the two germline ends. CDR1 GTSNPN and CDR2 SVGIG come from the germline V gene (reference sequence). CDR3 coding DNA: TGTGCCTGGAGTACCCGCTACGAGCAGTACTTC. It codes for CAWSTRYEQYF.

The chain joins TRBV6-2 or TRBV6-3 to TRBJ1-1; 11 bases fit TRBD1. Germline values: CDR1 MNHEY, CDR2 SVGEGT. The ends lost 3 bases at V and 4 bases at J; junction bases unmatched: 4. The CDR3 runs to 15 residues. The chain's CDR3 is CASSYGTGGFTEAFF. The CDR3, as DNA: TGTGCCAGCAGTTATGGGACAGGGGGTTTCACTGAAGCTTTCTTT.

This clone was seen once. CDR3 sequence (DNA): TGTGCCACCAGTGATCGCCCCGGGACTAGCAGACACAATGAGCAGTTCTTC. Translating it yields CATSDRPGTSRHNEQFF. The chain has TRBV24-1 and TRBJ2-1; 9 bases match TRBD2. Germline V gene lookup returns CDR1 KGHDR and CDR2 SFDVKD. There are 17 residues in the CDR3. The J segment lost 5 bases and the V segment lost 3 bases, leaving 10 bases of the junction unmatched.

This chain joins TRBV6-5 and TRBJ1-6; 7 bases match TRBD1. CDR3 length equals 15 residues. CDR1 and CDR2 from the germline V gene are MNHEY and SVGAGI. The J segment lost 9 bases and the V segment lost 6 bases, leaving 11 bases of the junction unmatched. The CDR3, as DNA: TGTGCCAGCAGGAACCCCAGGGGGTTCTTTTCACCCCTCCACTTT. It codes for CASRNPRGFFSPLHF.

This chain connects TRBV7-9 to TRBJ1-1; 7 nucleotides agree with TRBD1. V lost 4 bases to trimming and J lost 0 bases; unmatched junction nucleotides: 11. This CDR3 contains 17 residues. CDR1 SEHNR and CDR2 FQNEAQ come from the germline V gene (reference sequence). The CDR3 nucleotides read TGTGCCAGCAGCTGGCCGGGGACAGCTTACCTGAACACTGAAGCTTTCTTT. It codes for CASSWPGTAYLNTEAFF.

The chain carries TRBV27 and TRBJ2-1; 7 bases line up with TRBD2. V trimming: 8 bases; J trimming: 2 bases; junction bases outside the gene matches: 9. Germline V gene sequence: CDR1 MNHEY, CDR2 SMNVEV (reference sequence). CDR3 length: 15 amino acids. CDR3 DNA sequence: TGTGCCAGCCGAGCCAGCGGGACGGCCTACAATGAGCAGTTCTTC. Amino acid sequence: CASRASGTAYNEQFF.

This sequence joins TRBV6-1 and TRBJ1-3; 7 nucleotides align to TRBD1. The V gene end was trimmed by 2 bases and the J gene end by 7 bases; junction bases not matched to a gene: 8. The length of the CDR3 is 15 residues. CDR1 is MNHNS, CDR2 SASEGT, per germline. CDR3 sequence: CASSEIGQEGNTIYF. The CDR3 coding sequence is TGTGCCAGCAGTGAAATAGGACAGGAGGGTAACACCATATATTTT.

The chain carries TRBV19 and TRBJ2-2; D unclear. Germline loops: CDR1 LNHDA, CDR2 SQIVND (reference sequence). Trimming left V 5 bases short and J 4 bases short, with 5 bases between. This CDR3 has 12 amino acids. This CDR3 is CASSRRTGELFF. As DNA, the CDR3 is TGTGCCAGTAGTCGGCGCACCGGGGAGCTGTTTTTT.

The chain recombines TRBV18 with TRBJ1-5; 9 bases are shared with TRBD1. The CDR3 extends over 16 amino acids. With V trimmed by 2 bases and J by 8 bases, 10 bases remained unmatched. The germline V gene encodes CDR1 KGHSH and CDR2 LQKENI. CDR3 residues: CASSPTGTGTWKPQHF. The CDR3 DNA follows: TGTGCCAGCTCACCAACCGGGACAGGGACCTGGAAGCCCCAGCATTTT.

V gene TRBV6-1 combines with J gene TRBJ2-7, with 11 bases fitting TRBD2. Looked up from germline, CDR1 is MNHNS and CDR2 is SASEGT. Losses at the gene ends were 2 bases for V and 12 bases for J; bases not matched to a gene: 12. The CDR3 length is 15 residues. Written as DNA, the CDR3 is TGTGCCAGCAGTGAATTCGGGACTAGCGGTCTATCGCGGTACTTC. Translating it yields CASSEFGTSGLSRYF.

The genes are TRBV5-1 and TRBJ2-6; possibly TRBD2 for D (6 bases). Trimming took off 2 bases at V and 0 bases at J, with 6 bases between the two ends. Germline values: CDR1 SGHRS, CDR2 YFSETQ. The CDR3 is 15 amino acids. The CDR3 DNA sequence: TGCGCCAGCAGCTTCGGGAGCTCTGGGGCCAACGTCCTGACTTTC. Encoded protein: CASSFGSSGANVLTF.

In DNA, the CDR3 is TGTGCCAGCAGCCTCTCCGGGACGGGCGAAGGCGAGCAGTACTTC. Translating it yields CASSLSGTGEGEQYF. This chain connects TRBV3-1 (or the pseudogene TRBV3-2) to TRBJ2-7; D is tentatively TRBD1 or TRBD2 (5 bases each). The germline V gene encodes CDR1 LGHDT and CDR2 YNNKEL (reference sequence). Trimming took off 4 bases at V and 6 bases at J, with 19 bases between the two ends. There are 15 residues in the CDR3.

The rearrangement uses TRBV7-3 and TRBJ2-1; 9 bases map to TRBD2. V shed 2 bases, J shed 7 bases, and the junction held 6 bases outside the gene matches. CDR1 is SGHTA and CDR2 is FQGTGA in the germline V gene. The CDR3 is 15 residues long. CDR3 in DNA: TGTGCCAGCAGCTTATGGTTGACTAGCGGAAATGAGCAGTTCTTC. Protein sequence: CASSLWLTSGNEQFF. The variable domain in full, with the rest retrieved from reference TRBV7-3 and TRBJ2-1, is GAGVSQTPSNKVTEKGKYVELRCDPISGHTALYWYRQSLGQGPEFLIYFQGTGAADDSGLPNDRFFAVRPEGSVSTLKIQRTERGDSAVYLCASSLWLTSGNEQFFGPGTRLTVL.

The rearrangement joins TRBV29-1 to TRBJ2-7; perhaps TRBD1 as D (6 bases). Germline V lookup: CDR1 SQVTM, CDR2 ANQGSEA. V lost 6 bases and J lost 3, with 9 bases in between. The CDR3 spans 11 residues. As DNA, the CDR3 is TGCAGCGTCGGACAGAACTACGAGCAGTACTTC. Protein sequence: CSVGQNYEQYF.

The chain joins TRBV7-8 to TRBJ2-1; 9 nucleotides agree with TRBD2. The CDR3 is 15 amino acids. V shed 5 bases and J 2 bases; nucleotides not matched to a gene: 4. CDR1 is SGHVS and CDR2 is FQNEAQ in the germline V gene. The CDR3 DNA sequence: TGTGCCAGCAGCCCGCGGGAGGGGGCCTACAATGAGCAGTTCTTC. Translation: CASSPREGAYNEQFF. Full variable domain (outside the CDR3, taken from reference TRBV7-8 and TRBJ2-1): GAGVSQSPRYKVAKRGQDVALRCDPISGHVSLFWYQQALGQGPEFLTYFQNEAQLDKSGLPSDRFFAERPEGSVSTLKIQRTQQEDSAVYLCASSPREGAYNEQFFGPGTRLTVL.

The rearrangement uses TRBV10-3 and TRBJ2-7; D gene uncertain. The CDR3 runs 13 residues. The germline V gene encodes CDR1 ENHRY and CDR2 SYGVKD. V was shortened by 3 bases and J by 3 bases, with 9 bases between the two germline ends. CDR3 protein: CAISESSSYEQYF. The CDR3 DNA reads as TGTGCCATCAGTGAAAGTTCCAGCTACGAGCAGTACTTC.

The gene calls are TRBV6-5 and TRBJ2-5; possibly TRBD1 for D (6 bases). V was pared by 4 bases and J by 5 bases, with 17 bases between. Germline values: CDR1 MNHEY, CDR2 SVGAGI. This CDR3 has 15 amino acids. CDR3 loop: CASSWQQGRGETQYF. The CDR3 bases are TGTGCCAGCAGTTGGCAACAGGGACGGGGCGAGACCCAGTACTTC.

V is TRBV28 and J is TRBJ2-7; a possible D gene is TRBD2 (6 bases). The CDR3 sequence is 17 residues long. Trimming took 7 bases from V and 2 from J, leaving 24 bases between them. Germline values: CDR1 MDHEN, CDR2 SYDVKM. CDR3 sequence reads: CASIPPTGGKTPYEQYF. CDR3 sequence (DNA): TGTGCCAGCATCCCACCCACGGGCGGGAAGACACCCTACGAGCAGTACTTC.

This clone has just one count. The V and J genes are TRBV6-2 or TRBV6-3 and TRBJ2-3; perhaps TRBD1 as D (6 bases). The CDR3 sequence is 14 residues long. V lost 5 bases and J 4 bases, leaving 13 bases between the germline ends. The germline V gene has CDR1 MNHEY and CDR2 SVGEGT. For the CDR3, the DNA is TGTGCCAGCAGTAGACAAGAGGGGGCAGATACGCAGTATTTT. Translated, it gives CASSRQEGADTQYF.

This chain uses TRBV18 with TRBJ2-5, with D possibly being TRBD1 or TRBD2 (5 bases each). The CDR3 loop spans 14 amino acids. CDR1 and CDR2 from the germline V gene are KGHSH and LQKENI. Trimming pared 1 base from V and 5 bases from J, leaving 11 bases between. The CDR3 DNA follows: TGTGCCAGCTCACCACTCATGGGGGAGGAGACCCAGTACTTC. Its translation is CASSPLMGEETQYF.

The rearrangement joins TRBV6-2 or TRBV6-3 to TRBJ2-3; TRBD2 agrees at 14 bases. The CDR3 length is 18 residues. V trimming: 4 bases; J trimming: 5 bases; junction bases outside the gene matches: 11. Germline-derived CDR1 and CDR2 are MNHEY and SVGEGT. The CDR3 DNA follows: TGTGCCAGCAGTTCCACCGGGACTAGCGGGAGATCTCGAGATACGCAGTATTTT. Its protein product is CASSSTGTSGRSRDTQYF.

As DNA, the CDR3 is TGTGCCATCAGTGAGACTAGCGGGAGATACGAGCAGTACTTC. It is translated as CAISETSGRYEQYF. This rearrangement joins TRBV10-3 to TRBJ2-7; 11 nucleotides align to TRBD2. Trimming at V came to 2 bases and at J to 4 bases, leaving 1 base not matched to a gene. The CDR3 has 14 amino acids. Germline V gene sequence: CDR1 ENHRY, CDR2 SYGVKD.

The chain combines TRBV3-1 (or the pseudogene TRBV3-2) with TRBJ2-7, with TRBD1 matching over 9 bases. Germline trimming cut 3 bases from V and 3 bases from J; bases unmatched to any gene: 3. The CDR3 covers 14 residues. The germline gives CDR1 LGHDT, CDR2 YNNKEL (reference sequence). The CDR3 nucleotides are TGTGCCAGCAGCCACCCGGGACAGGGCTACGAGCAGTACTTC. Translated, it gives CASSHPGQGYEQYF.

This clone appeared once. The chain joins TRBV3-1 (or the pseudogene TRBV3-2) to TRBJ2-7, with D maybe TRBD1 (6 bases). The V end was cut by 7 bases, the J end by 3 bases, with 13 bases between. Germline loops: CDR1 LGHDT, CDR2 YNNKEL (reference sequence). The CDR3 is 13 amino acids. The CDR3 reads CASNQGSSYEQYF. The DNA of the CDR3 is TGTGCCAGCAACCAGGGGTCCAGCTACGAGCAGTACTTC.

The CDR3 DNA follows: TGTGCCAGTAGTATGTGGGGTCGGATCTACGAGCAGTACTTC. Protein sequence: CASSMWGRIYEQYF. The V gene is TRBV19, the J gene TRBJ2-7, with D unresolved. The length of the CDR3 is 14 residues. Trimming took off 3 bases at V and 3 bases at J, with 12 bases between the two ends. Germline CDR1 and CDR2: LNHDA and SQIVND (reference sequence).